This entry lists 6 T cell receptor beta chains sequenced from one sample in a study of blood T cell repertoires in COVID-19. Assay: immunoSEQ multiplex PCR; the TCRdb copy retains only in-frame clones and omits some. The sample shows over 120,000 clones, 80% of them seen only once. Material for sequencing was peripheral blood. The receptor set was obtained from a man aged 65 to 85 who had recovered from COVID-19.

The chain has TRBV7-9 and TRBJ2-1, with a possible D match to TRBD2 (5 bases). Germline V lookup: CDR1 SEHNR, CDR2 FQNEAQ (reference sequence). CDR3 length equals 15 residues. Between the trimmed V and J ends, which lost 2 bases and 7 bases, there was a span of 15 bases. The CDR3 DNA sequence: TGTGCCAGCAGCTTAATTTCAACGCGGGCGAATGAGCAGTTCTTC. This gives the protein CASSLISTRANEQFF.

This clone has a single count. The chain recombines TRBV10-1 with TRBJ2-3; 7 positions match TRBD2. The CDR3 runs to 16 residues. Germline V gene lookup returns CDR1 WNHNN and CDR2 SYGVQD (reference sequence). V gave up 4 bases and J gave up 0 bases; unmatched junction bases: 7. The CDR3 nucleotides are TGCGCCAGCAGTGCTACACTAGCGTCTAGCACAGATACGCAGTATTTT. Translated: CASSATLASSTDTQYF.

The gene calls are TRBV28 and TRBJ1-1, with D perhaps TRBD1 (5 bases). This CDR3 region has 16 residues. Germline values: CDR1 MDHEN, CDR2 SYDVKM. V lost 6 bases and J lost 0, with 17 bases in between. For the CDR3, the DNA is TGTGCCAGCAGCCCCCGGGGGGAGCTTTTGAACACTGAAGCTTTCTTT. Translated, it gives CASSPRGELLNTEAFF.

This clone was seen just once. The rearrangement uses TRBV5-1 and TRBJ2-2; 11 bases are shared with TRBD1. The ends lost 0 bases at V and 6 bases at J; junction bases unmatched: 10. The germline V gene has CDR1 SGHRS and CDR2 YFSETQ. CDR3 length equals 18 residues. CDR3 bases: TGCGCCAGCAGCTTGGGGGACAGGGGGACTAGAGCGCCCGGGGAGCTGTTTTTT. As protein: CASSLGDRGTRAPGELFF.

The sample holds one count of this clone. The DNA is omitted, as the CDR3 cannot be located on it reliably, and the CDR3 follows TCRdb's listing. The chain combines TRBV27 with TRBJ2-7; no check of the table's D call, TRBD1, against the DNA was made. The CDR3 length equals 16 residues, ends included. Germline V CDR1 and CDR2: MNHEY, SMNVEV (reference sequence). This CDR3 reads CASSTSDRGSSYEQYF.

The chain joins TRBV9 to TRBJ2-6; the D gene is possibly TRBD2 (6 bases). V was pared by 0 bases and J by 3 bases, with 16 bases between. CDR1 is SGDLS and CDR2 is YYNGEE in the germline V gene. CDR3 length: 18 residues. The CDR3 DNA follows: TGTGCCAGCAGCGTAGCGATGCGGGGATCGGTTGGGGCCAACGTCCTGACTTTC. This codes for CASSVAMRGSVGANVLTF.